One and the same sample provided the 12 T cell receptor beta chains below, sequenced in a study of cytomegalovirus exposure and HLA in healthy donors. Primers: 60 Vbeta forward and 13 Jbeta reverse. The method was immunoSEQ multiplex PCR; TCRdb's version includes in-frame clones alone and lacks a portion of them. Of about 200,000 clones in the sample, approximately 79% were seen once. Sequencing was performed on PBMCs. The receptor set was obtained from a male donor in good health and CMV-seronegative.

This clone was seen a handful of times. The chain recombines TRBV7-2 with TRBJ1-4; D might be TRBD1 (5 bases). Trimming left V 4 bases short and J 7 bases short, with 13 bases between. Germline V CDR1 and CDR2: SGHTA, FQGNSA. CDR3 length: 14 amino acids. The CDR3 sequence is CASSSTLGGEKLFF. The DNA for the CDR3 is TGTGCCAGCAGCTCCACCCTGGGGGGTGAAAAACTGTTTTTT.

This chain connects TRBV11-2 to TRBJ2-7; D call uncertain. This CDR3 is 14 amino acids long. The germline gives CDR1 SGHAT, CDR2 FQNNGV. V gave up 0 bases and J gave up 1 base, with 7 bases separating them. The CDR3 sequence is CASSLDRHSYEQYF. The CDR3 DNA follows: TGTGCCAGCAGCTTAGACAGACATTCCTACGAGCAGTACTTC.

The genes are TRBV19 and TRBJ2-7, with 7 bases matching TRBD1. The CDR3 covers 14 residues. Germline values: CDR1 LNHDA, CDR2 SQIVND (reference sequence). V dropped 3 bases and J dropped 6; count of bases not matched to a gene: 8. The CDR3 DNA is TGTGCCAGTAGTATGAGGAACAGGGGACCCGAGCAGTACTTC. Translated: CASSMRNRGPEQYF.

V is TRBV5-1 and J is TRBJ2-3; 8 bases line up with TRBD1. V lost 0 bases, J lost 5 bases, and 5 bases stayed unmatched. There are 15 residues in the CDR3. Germline lookup yields CDR1 SGHRS and CDR2 YFSETQ. CDR3 sequence (DNA): TGCGCCAGCAGCTTGGGCGGCAGGGGGCGAGATACGCAGTATTTT. Encoded protein: CASSLGGRGRDTQYF. The entire variable domain, with the rest obtained from reference TRBV5-1 and TRBJ2-3, is as follows: KAGVTQTPRYLIKTRGQQVTLSCSPISGHRSVSWYQQTPGQGLQFLFEYFSETQRNKGNFPGRFSGRQFSNSRSEMNVSTLELGDSALYLCASSLGGRGRDTQYFGPGTRLTVL.

The chain carries TRBV7-9 and TRBJ2-2; D unresolved. CDR1 and CDR2 (germline): SEHNR, FQNEAQ (reference sequence). The CDR3 contains 14 residues. V was clipped by 5 bases and J by 6 bases, with 13 bases between them. The DNA of the CDR3 is TGTGCCAGCAGCCAACAGATACCCCCCGGGGAGCTGTTTTTT. This translates into CASSQQIPPGELFF.

This chain connects TRBV10-3 to TRBJ2-7; 12 positions agree with TRBD1. The V segment lost 4 bases and the J segment 4 bases; nucleotides outside the gene matches: 8. Germline CDR1 reads ENHRY; CDR2 reads SYGVKD. This CDR3 is built from 16 residues. As DNA, the CDR3 is TGTGCCATCAGTGGGCACGGGACAGGGGGCACATACGAGCAGTACTTC. This translates into CAISGHGTGGTYEQYF.

This chain connects TRBV6-5 to TRBJ1-2; TRBD1 aligns across 7 bases. Germline assignment: CDR1 MNHEY and CDR2 SVGAGI. The CDR3 is 15 residues long. V gave up 0 bases and J gave up 8 bases; unmatched junction bases: 9. The CDR3 loop is CASSYSSDRVRGYTF. In DNA form, the CDR3 reads TGTGCCAGCAGTTACTCGAGCGACAGGGTACGAGGCTACACCTTC.

V usage is TRBV30 and J usage is TRBJ1-4; the D gene is possibly TRBD1 (5 bases). The germline V gene has CDR1 GTSNPN and CDR2 SVGIG (reference sequence). The V end lost 0 bases, the J end lost 8 bases, and 10 bases lay between the germline ends. The CDR3 is 13 residues long. CDR3 DNA: TGTGCCTGGAGTGTTATGGGGGGGGAAAAACTGTTTTTT. The encoded protein is CAWSVMGGEKLFF.

V is TRBV5-1 and J is TRBJ1-4; D is possibly TRBD1 (6 bases). V lost 4 bases, J lost 7 bases, and 17 bases lay in between. The germline gives CDR1 SGHRS, CDR2 YFSETQ. The CDR3 loop spans 15 amino acids. The CDR3 loop is CASSPVGGLSEKLFF. DNA of the CDR3: TGCGCCAGCAGCCCCGTCGGGGGGCTTAGTGAAAAACTGTTTTTT.

This clone was recorded only once. V gene TRBV5-1 combines with J gene TRBJ2-2; 11 nucleotides agree with TRBD1. The J segment lost 3 bases and the V segment lost 7 bases, leaving 5 bases of the junction unmatched. CDR1 and CDR2 (germline): SGHRS, YFSETQ. The CDR3 totals 15 residues. CDR3 coding DNA: TGCGCCAGCGGCGGACAGGGGGCGGACACCGGGGAGCTGTTTTTT. Translation: CASGGQGADTGELFF. Drawing the rest from reference TRBV5-1 and TRBJ2-2, the complete variable domain is KAGVTQTPRYLIKTRGQQVTLSCSPISGHRSVSWYQQTPGQGLQFLFEYFSETQRNKGNFPGRFSGRQFSNSRSEMNVSTLELGDSALYLCASGGQGADTGELFFGEGSRLTVL.

This clone was observed once. The genes are TRBV7-8 and TRBJ1-6, with 9 bases identical to TRBD1. Trimming removed 1 base from V and 7 bases from J; junction bases left unmatched: 2. The CDR3 loop spans 15 amino acids. Germline V lookup: CDR1 SGHVS, CDR2 FQNEAQ. The DNA for the CDR3 is TGTGCCAGCAGCTTAGAGGACAGGGGAAATTCACCCCTCCACTTT. Translated: CASSLEDRGNSPLHF.

The chain employs TRBV19 and TRBJ1-1; D is perhaps TRBD1 (6 bases). This CDR3 is built from 12 residues. The germline CDR1 and CDR2 sequences are LNHDA and SQIVND (reference sequence). Trimming shortened V by 3 bases and J by 6 bases, and 8 bases separated the two germline ends. The CDR3, as DNA: TGTGCCAGTAGTATCAGGGGCTCTGAAGCTTTCTTT. Amino acids: CASSIRGSEAFF.